The 3 T cell receptor beta chains below were found in one sample sequenced in a study of T cell responses to AZD1222 COVID-19 vaccine. Sequencing used immunoSEQ multiplex PCR; TCRdb keeps in-frame clones, though not all of them. Among 100,000 to 120,000 clones listed, roughly 90% were seen once. This specimen consisted of peripheral blood, obtained on day 0 of AZD1222 vaccination. These receptors were obtained from an adult in good health.

This clone was detected only a few times. The CDR3 sequence is CASTMGTKDWNTEAFF. The CDR3 nucleotides are TGTGCCAGCACTATGGGGACAAAGGATTGGAACACTGAAGCTTTCTTT. V is TRBV28 and J is TRBJ1-1, with D perhaps TRBD1 (6 bases). Germline V lookup: CDR1 MDHEN, CDR2 SYDVKM. This CDR3 is built from 16 residues. V dropped 7 bases and J dropped 1 base, with 19 bases sitting between them.

This clone has only a few counts. Other DNA sequences in the sample encode the same CDR3. The chain has TRBV6-4 and TRBJ1-6; D ambiguous. The CDR3 length is 14 residues. Trimming cost V 4 bases and J 7 bases, with 11 bases left between them. CDR1 MRHNA and CDR2 SNTAGT come from the germline V gene. In DNA form, the CDR3 reads TGTGCCAGCAGTGTTACACCGGGGAATTCACCCCTCCACTTT. Its translation: CASSVTPGNSPLHF.

The chain joins TRBV7-6 to TRBJ2-1; tentative D call: TRBD2 (5 bases). The CDR3 runs 15 residues. Trimming took 1 base from V and 10 from J, leaving 17 bases between them. Germline CDR1 and CDR2: SGHVS and FNYEAQ. The CDR3: CASSLGIGGPGEQFF. The CDR3 DNA reads as TGTGCCAGCAGCTTAGGAATCGGCGGGCCGGGGGAGCAGTTCTTC.